This is a list of T cell receptor beta chains from one sample in a study of beta chain features in type 1 diabetes. Using immunoSEQ multiplex PCR, the repertoire was profiled, and TCRdb retains in-frame clones only, with some absent. Of about 710,000 clones in the sample, 11% to 15% were seen once. Sequenced sample: naive CD4+ T cells from blood. The receptors here all came from a man aged 18-30 years with type 1 diabetes. CDR3s include the opening cysteine and the closing phenylalanine or tryptophan. D genes are given only for firm matches. Expanded clones get a size class; other rows say once, few or many, or leave the size out.

v_gene	d_gene	j_gene	abundance	CDR3nt	CDR3aa
TRBV2	TRBD1	TRBJ2-3	few	TGTGCCAGCACTCCGACAGGGGGCGCAGATACGCAGTATTTT	CASTPTGGADTQYF
TRBV30	.	TRBJ1-5	few	TGTGCCTGGAGTGTACAGGGCAGTGGCAATCAGCCCCAGCATTTT	CAWSVQGSGNQPQHF
TRBV10-3	.	TRBJ2-5	few	TGTGCCATCAGTGAGTCCCCGGGACAAGAGACCCAGTACTTC	CAISESPGQETQYF
TRBV19	.	TRBJ1-5	.	TGTGCCAGTAGTACTGGGGTCAATCAGCCCCAGCATTTT	CASSTGVNQPQHF
TRBV7-2	TRBD2	TRBJ2-1	few	TGTGCCAGCTCCCGACTAGCGGGAGGTCGGGGGAATGAGCAGTTCTTC	CASSRLAGGRGNEQFF
TRBV5-1	TRBD1	TRBJ2-5	.	TGCGCCAGCAGCCCGGGACAGCTTCAAGAGACCCAGTACTTC	CASSPGQLQETQYF
TRBV18	TRBD2	TRBJ2-1	few	TGTGCCAGCTCACCTTCCCTCCAGCGGGGCGACAATGAGCAGTTCTTC	CASSPSLQRGDNEQFF
TRBV7-8	.	TRBJ2-3	few	TGTGCCAGCAGCTCGAAGGGGGGGATCACAGATACGCAGTATTTT	CASSSKGGITDTQYF
TRBV15	TRBD1	TRBJ2-5	.	TGTGCCACCAGCACCAGGACAGGGCCAGAGACCCAGTACTTC	CATSTRTGPETQYF
TRBV28	.	TRBJ2-3	.	TGTGCCAGCAGTTTACCGCCCACAGATACGCAGTATTTT	CASSLPPTDTQYF
TRBV4-1	.	TRBJ2-7	.	TGCGCCAGCAGCCAAGATTTCGTCGCCAGGGATTGGTACGAGCAGTACTTC	CASSQDFVARDWYEQYF
TRBV5-1	.	TRBJ2-3	.	TGCGCCAGCACTTCGGGCTCTCCGGGGACAGATACGCAGTATTTT	CASTSGSPGTDTQYF
TRBV12-5	TRBD1	TRBJ2-3	few	TGTGCTAGTGTCCGGGACAGGGTCGCAGATACGCAGTATTTT	CASVRDRVADTQYF
TRBV7-9	TRBD2	TRBJ2-7	few	TGTGCCAGCAGCTTCACCCTAGCGGGGACCTCCTACGAGCAGTACTTC	CASSFTLAGTSYEQYF
TRBV19	.	TRBJ2-7	.	TGTGCCAGTAGTCGCGGAGCCTCCTACGAGCAGTACTTC	CASSRGASYEQYF
TRBV7-9	.	TRBJ1-2	few	TGTGCCAGCAGCTCATCGACATCGAGCTATGGCTACACCTTC	CASSSSTSSYGYTF
TRBV7-6	.	TRBJ2-7	.	TGTGCCAGCAGCTTGGACATAGGGACAAGATACGAGCAGTACTTC	CASSLDIGTRYEQYF
TRBV4-2	.	TRBJ2-1	few	TGTGCCAGCAGCCAAGATCGGTCCCACAATGAGCAGTTCTTC	CASSQDRSHNEQFF
TRBV29-1	.	TRBJ2-1	few	TGCAGCGTATCACAGGTAAATTCCTACAATGAGCAGTTCTTC	CSVSQVNSYNEQFF
TRBV7-7	.	TRBJ2-5	few	TGTGCTAGCACGAAGCGGGCAGGGTACCAAGAGACCCAGTACTTC	CASTKRAGYQETQYF
TRBV5-8	.	TRBJ2-3	.	TGTGCCAGCAGCTTGAATGGGGGATCGAGCACAGATACGCAGTATTTT	CASSLNGGSSTDTQYF
TRBV30	.	TRBJ1-3	few	TGTGCCTGGAGCCCCGGACCAAACGGTCTGATGGGCACCATATATTTT	CAWSPGPNGLMGTIYF
TRBV18	.	TRBJ2-1	.	TGTGCCAGCTCGCACGGGACCACCCGGAAGGGTGAGCAGTTCTTC	CASSHGTTRKGEQFF
TRBV5-4	TRBD1	TRBJ2-2	few	TGTGCCAGCAGCTTGGGACAGGGCACCGGGGAGCTGTTTTTT	CASSLGQGTGELFF